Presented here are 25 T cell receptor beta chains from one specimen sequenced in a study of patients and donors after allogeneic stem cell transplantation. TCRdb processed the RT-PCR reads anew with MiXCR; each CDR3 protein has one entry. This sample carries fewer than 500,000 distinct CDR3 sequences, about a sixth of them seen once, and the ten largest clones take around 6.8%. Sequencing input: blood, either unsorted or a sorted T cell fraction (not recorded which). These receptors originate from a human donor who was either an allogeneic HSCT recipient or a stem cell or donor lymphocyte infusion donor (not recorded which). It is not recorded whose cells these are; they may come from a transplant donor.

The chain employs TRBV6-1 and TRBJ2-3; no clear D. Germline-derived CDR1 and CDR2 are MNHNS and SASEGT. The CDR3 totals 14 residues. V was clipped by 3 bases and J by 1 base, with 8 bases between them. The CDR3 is CASSDDKGTDTQYF. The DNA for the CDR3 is TGTGCCAGCAGTGACGACAAAGGCACAGATACGCAGTATTTT.

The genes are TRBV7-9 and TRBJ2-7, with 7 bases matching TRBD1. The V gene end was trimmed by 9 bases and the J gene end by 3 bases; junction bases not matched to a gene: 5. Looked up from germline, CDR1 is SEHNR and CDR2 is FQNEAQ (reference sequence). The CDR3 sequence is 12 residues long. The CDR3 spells CASRQGGYEQYF. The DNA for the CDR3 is TGTGCCAGTCGACAGGGTGGCTACGAGCAGTACTTC.

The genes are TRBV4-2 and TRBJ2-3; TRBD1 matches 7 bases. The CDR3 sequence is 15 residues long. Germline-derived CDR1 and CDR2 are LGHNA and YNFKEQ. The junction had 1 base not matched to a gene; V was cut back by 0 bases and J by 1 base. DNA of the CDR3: TGTGCCAGCAGCCAAGACGGACAGGGCACAGATACGCAGTATTTT. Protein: CASSQDGQGTDTQYF.

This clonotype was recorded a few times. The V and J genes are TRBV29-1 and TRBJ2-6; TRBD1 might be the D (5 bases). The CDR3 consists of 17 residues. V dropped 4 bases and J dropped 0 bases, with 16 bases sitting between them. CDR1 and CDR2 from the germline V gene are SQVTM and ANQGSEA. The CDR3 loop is CSVATRVRSSGANVLTF. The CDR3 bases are TGCAGCGTTGCAACCAGGGTTAGGAGCTCTGGGGCCAACGTCCTGACTTTC.

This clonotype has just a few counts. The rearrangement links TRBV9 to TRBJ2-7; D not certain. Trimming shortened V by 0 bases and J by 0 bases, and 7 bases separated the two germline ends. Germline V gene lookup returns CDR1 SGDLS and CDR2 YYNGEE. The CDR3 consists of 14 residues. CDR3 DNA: TGTGCCAGCAGCGTAGGGGTCCTCTCCTACGAGCAGTACTTC. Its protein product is CASSVGVLSYEQYF.

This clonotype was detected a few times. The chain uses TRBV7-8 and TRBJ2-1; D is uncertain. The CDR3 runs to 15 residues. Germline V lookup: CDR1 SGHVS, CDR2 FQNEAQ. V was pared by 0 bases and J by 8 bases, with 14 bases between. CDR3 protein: CASSLAVWRQDEQFF. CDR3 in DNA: TGTGCCAGCAGCTTAGCGGTTTGGCGGCAGGATGAGCAGTTCTTC. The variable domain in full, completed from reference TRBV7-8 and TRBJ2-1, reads GAGVSQSPRYKVAKRGQDVALRCDPISGHVSLFWYQQALGQGPEFLTYFQNEAQLDKSGLPSDRFFAERPEGSVSTLKIQRTQQEDSAVYLCASSLAVWRQDEQFFGPGTRLTVL.

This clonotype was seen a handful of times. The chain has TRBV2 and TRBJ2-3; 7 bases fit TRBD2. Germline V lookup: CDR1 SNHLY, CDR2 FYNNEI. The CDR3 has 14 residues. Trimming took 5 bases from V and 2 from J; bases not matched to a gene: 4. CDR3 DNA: TGTGCCAGCAGTAGCCTAGCGGTCACAGATACGCAGTATTTT. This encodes CASSSLAVTDTQYF.

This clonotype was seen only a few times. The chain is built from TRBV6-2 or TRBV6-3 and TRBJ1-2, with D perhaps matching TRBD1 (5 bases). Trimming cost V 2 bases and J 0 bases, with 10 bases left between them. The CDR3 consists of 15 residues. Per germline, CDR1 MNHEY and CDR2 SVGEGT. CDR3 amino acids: CASSYTGITNYGYTF. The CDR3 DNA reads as TGTGCCAGCAGTTACACAGGAATTACTAACTATGGCTACACCTTC.

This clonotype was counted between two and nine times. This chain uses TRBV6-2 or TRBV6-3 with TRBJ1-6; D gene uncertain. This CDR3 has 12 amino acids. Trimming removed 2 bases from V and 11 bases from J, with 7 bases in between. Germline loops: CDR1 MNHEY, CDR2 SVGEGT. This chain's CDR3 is CASSYRATPLHF. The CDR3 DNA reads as TGTGCCAGCAGTTACCGGGCAACACCCCTCCACTTT.

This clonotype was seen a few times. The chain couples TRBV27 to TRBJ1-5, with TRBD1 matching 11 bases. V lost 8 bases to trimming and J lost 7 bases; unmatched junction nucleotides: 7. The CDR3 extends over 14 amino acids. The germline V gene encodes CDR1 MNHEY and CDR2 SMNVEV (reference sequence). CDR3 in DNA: TGTGCCAGCCGCGGACAGGGGGCAAAGCAGCCCCAGCATTTT. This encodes CASRGQGAKQPQHF.

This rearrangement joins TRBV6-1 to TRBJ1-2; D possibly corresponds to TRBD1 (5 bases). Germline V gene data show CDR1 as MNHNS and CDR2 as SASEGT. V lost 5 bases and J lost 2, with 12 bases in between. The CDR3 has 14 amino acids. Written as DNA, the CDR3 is TGTGCCAGCAGTCCAATCGACAGCAACTATGGCTACACCTTC. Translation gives CASSPIDSNYGYTF.

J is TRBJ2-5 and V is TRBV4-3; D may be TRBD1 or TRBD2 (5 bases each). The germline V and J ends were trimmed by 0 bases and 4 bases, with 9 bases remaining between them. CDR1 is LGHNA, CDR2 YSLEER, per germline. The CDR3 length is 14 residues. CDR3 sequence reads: CASSQEGTIETQYF. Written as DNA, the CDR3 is TGCGCCAGCAGCCAAGAGGGGACGATAGAGACCCAGTACTTC.

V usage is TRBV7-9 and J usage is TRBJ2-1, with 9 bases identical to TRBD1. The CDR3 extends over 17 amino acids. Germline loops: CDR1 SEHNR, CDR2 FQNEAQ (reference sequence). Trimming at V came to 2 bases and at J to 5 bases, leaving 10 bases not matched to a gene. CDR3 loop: CASSLRRGQGKNNEQFF. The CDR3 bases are TGTGCCAGCAGCTTACGTAGGGGACAGGGCAAGAACAATGAGCAGTTCTTC.

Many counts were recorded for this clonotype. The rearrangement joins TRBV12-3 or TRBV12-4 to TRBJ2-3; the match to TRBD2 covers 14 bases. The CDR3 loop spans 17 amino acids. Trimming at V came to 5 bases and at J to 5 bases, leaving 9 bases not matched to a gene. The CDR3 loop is CASSPGTSGGSGDTQYF. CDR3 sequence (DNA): TGTGCCAGCAGTCCGGGGACTAGCGGGGGATCTGGAGATACGCAGTATTTT.

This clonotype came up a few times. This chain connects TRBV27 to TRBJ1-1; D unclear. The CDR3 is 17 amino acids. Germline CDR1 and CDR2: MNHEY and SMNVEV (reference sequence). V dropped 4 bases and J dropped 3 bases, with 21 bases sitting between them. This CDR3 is CASSYIGPQKGHTEAFF. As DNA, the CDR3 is TGTGCCAGCAGTTACATCGGACCTCAAAAGGGCCACACTGAAGCTTTCTTT.

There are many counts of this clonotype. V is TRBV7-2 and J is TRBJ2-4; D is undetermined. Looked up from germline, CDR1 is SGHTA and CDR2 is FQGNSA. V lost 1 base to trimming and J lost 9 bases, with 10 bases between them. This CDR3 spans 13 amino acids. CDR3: CASSLDRGGIQYF. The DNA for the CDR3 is TGTGCCAGCAGCTTAGATCGCGGTGGCATTCAGTACTTC.

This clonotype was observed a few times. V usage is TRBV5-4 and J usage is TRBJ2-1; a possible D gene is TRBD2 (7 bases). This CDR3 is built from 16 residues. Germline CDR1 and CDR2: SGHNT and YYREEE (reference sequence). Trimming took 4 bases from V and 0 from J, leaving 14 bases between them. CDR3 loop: CASSPGGPSSYNEQFF. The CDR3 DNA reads TGTGCCAGCAGCCCCGGGGGGCCTAGCTCCTACAATGAGCAGTTCTTC.

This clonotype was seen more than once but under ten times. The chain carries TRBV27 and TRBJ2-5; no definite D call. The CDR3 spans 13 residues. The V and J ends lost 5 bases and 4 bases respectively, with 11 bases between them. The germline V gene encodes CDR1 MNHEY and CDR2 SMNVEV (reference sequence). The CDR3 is CASSLRGPETQYF. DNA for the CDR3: TGTGCCAGCAGTCTCCGAGGTCCAGAGACCCAGTACTTC.

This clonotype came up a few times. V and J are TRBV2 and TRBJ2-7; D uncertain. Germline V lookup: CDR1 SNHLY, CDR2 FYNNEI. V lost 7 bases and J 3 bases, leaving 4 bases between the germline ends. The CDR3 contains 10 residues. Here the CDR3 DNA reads TGTGCCAGCAATCGCTACGAGCAGTACTTC. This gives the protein CASNRYEQYF.

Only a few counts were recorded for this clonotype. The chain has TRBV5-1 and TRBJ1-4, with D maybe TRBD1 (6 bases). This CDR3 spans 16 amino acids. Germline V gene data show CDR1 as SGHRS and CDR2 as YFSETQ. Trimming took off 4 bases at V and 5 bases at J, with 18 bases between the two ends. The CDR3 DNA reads TGCGCCAGCAGCCTGTCCCGGGACACCGAAAATGAAAAACTGTTTTTT. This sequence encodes CASSLSRDTENEKLFF.

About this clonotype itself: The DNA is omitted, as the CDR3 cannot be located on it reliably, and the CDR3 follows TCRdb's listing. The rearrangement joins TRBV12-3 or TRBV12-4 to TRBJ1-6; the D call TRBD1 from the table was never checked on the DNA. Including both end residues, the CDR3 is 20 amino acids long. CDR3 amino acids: CASSNTGQDFRGSYNSPLHF.

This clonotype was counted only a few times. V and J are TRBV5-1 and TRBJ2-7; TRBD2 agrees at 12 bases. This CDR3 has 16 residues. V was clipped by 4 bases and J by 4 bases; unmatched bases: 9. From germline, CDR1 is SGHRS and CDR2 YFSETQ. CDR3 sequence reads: CASSPWTSGKLYEQYF. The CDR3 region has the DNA TGCGCCAGCAGCCCATGGACTAGCGGGAAATTATACGAGCAGTACTTC.

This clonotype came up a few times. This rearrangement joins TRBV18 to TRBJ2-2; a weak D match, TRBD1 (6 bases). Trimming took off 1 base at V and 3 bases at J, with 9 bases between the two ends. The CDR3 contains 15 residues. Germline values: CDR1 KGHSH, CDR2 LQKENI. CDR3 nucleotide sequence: TGTGCCAGCTCACCACTGGACAGATACACCGGGGAGCTGTTTTTT. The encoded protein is CASSPLDRYTGELFF.

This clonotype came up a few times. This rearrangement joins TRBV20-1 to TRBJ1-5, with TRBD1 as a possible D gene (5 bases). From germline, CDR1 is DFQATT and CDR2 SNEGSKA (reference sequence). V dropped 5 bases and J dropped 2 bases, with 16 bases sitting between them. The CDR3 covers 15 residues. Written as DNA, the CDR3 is TGCAGTGCTTCCAACTCAGGGACCGGCAATCAGCCCCAGCATTTT. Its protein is CSASNSGTGNQPQHF.

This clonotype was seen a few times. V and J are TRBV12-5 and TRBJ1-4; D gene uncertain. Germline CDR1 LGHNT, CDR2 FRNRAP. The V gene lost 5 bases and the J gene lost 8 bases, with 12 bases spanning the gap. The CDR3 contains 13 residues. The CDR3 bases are TGTGCTAGTGGTACGCCTAATTGGGAAAAACTGTTTTTT. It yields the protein CASGTPNWEKLFF. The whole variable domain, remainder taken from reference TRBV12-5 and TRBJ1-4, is DARVTQTPRHKVTEMGQEVTMRCQPILGHNTVFWYRQTMMQGLELLAYFRNRAPLDDSGMPKDRFSAEMPDATLATLKIQPSEPRDSAVYFCASGTPNWEKLFFGSGTQLSVL.